A selection of T cell receptor beta chains follows, all from one sample in a study of blood T cell repertoires in COVID-19. Data came from immunoSEQ multiplex PCR; TCRdb stores just in-frame clones and leaves some out. This repertoire shows approximately 160,000 clones, around 74% found once; its top ten account for 2.5% to 3%. The sequenced material came from peripheral blood. The source is a man between 65 and 85 years old with acute or convalescent COVID-19. Each CDR3 is given with its conserved first and last residue. A D gene is named only where the DNA matches it firmly. Clone size appears in some rows only: once, few, many, or a class for an expanded clone.

CDR3: CASSLGGTNYGYTF
DNA: TGCGCCAGCAGCTTGGGGGGCACTAACTATGGCTACACCTTC
D: .
J: TRBJ1-2
V: TRBV5-1
size: .

CDR3: CASSMGRETDTQYF
DNA: TGTGCCAGTAGTATGGGCAGGGAAACAGATACGCAGTATTTT
D: .
J: TRBJ2-3
V: TRBV19
size: .

CDR3: CASNLGPEGKLFF
DNA: TGTGCCAGCAACCTTGGGCCTGAAGGAAAACTGTTTTTT
D: .
J: TRBJ1-4
V: TRBV14
size: .

CDR3: CASSPHPAGELFF
DNA: TGCGCCAGCAGCCCTCATCCAGCCGGGGAGCTGTTTTTT
D: .
J: TRBJ2-2
V: TRBV10-1
size: .

CDR3: CASRTGLPSTDTQYF
DNA: TGTGCCAGCAGAACGGGACTGCCTAGCACAGATACGCAGTATTTT
D: .
J: TRBJ2-3
V: TRBV6-5
size: .

CDR3: CASSLAGGGYNEQFF
DNA: TGCGCCAGCAGCCTAGCGGGAGGAGGCTACAATGAGCAGTTCTTC
D: TRBD2
J: TRBJ2-1
V: TRBV4-3
size: .

CDR3: CASSSPTGNYGYTF
DNA: TGTGCCAGCAGTTCTCCGACAGGGAACTATGGCTACACCTTC
D: TRBD1
J: TRBJ1-2
V: TRBV6-2/TRBV6-3
size: .

CDR3: CASSFILAGGPGQYF
DNA: TGCGCCAGCAGCTTCATACTAGCGGGAGGGCCAGGGCAGTACTTC
D: TRBD2
J: TRBJ2-7
V: TRBV5-1
size: .

CDR3: CASSGTSAWNEQFF
DNA: TGTGCCAGCTCAGGGACTAGCGCATGGAATGAGCAGTTCTTC
D: TRBD2
J: TRBJ2-1
V: TRBV18
size: .

CDR3: CASSIAGATNEKLFF
DNA: TGTGCCAGTAGTATAGCGGGAGCAACTAATGAAAAACTGTTTTTT
D: .
J: TRBJ1-4
V: TRBV19
size: .

CDR3: CASSLGGVMDYGYTF
DNA: TGTGCCAGCAGCCTCGGCGGGGTTATGGACTATGGCTACACCTTC
D: .
J: TRBJ1-2
V: TRBV11-3
size: .

CDR3: CASSSFVGLALTHEQFF
DNA: TGTGCCAGCAGCTCGTTCGTAGGACTAGCGCTGACGCATGAGCAGTTCTTC
D: TRBD2
J: TRBJ2-1
V: TRBV11-3
size: .

CDR3: CAINRAANQPQHF
DNA: TGTGCCATCAACAGGGCTGCCAATCAGCCCCAGCATTTT
D: .
J: TRBJ1-5
V: TRBV10-3
size: .

CDR3: CASSKARTGKAFF
DNA: TGTGCCAGCAGCAAGGCCCGGACGGGGAAAGCTTTCTTT
D: .
J: TRBJ1-1
V: TRBV6-2/TRBV6-3
size: .

CDR3: CASSLAGGSQFF
DNA: TGTGCCAGCAGCTTGGCCGGAGGATCCCAGTTCTTC
D: .
J: TRBJ2-1
V: TRBV5-8
size: .

CDR3: CASSQQRRGGETQYF
DNA: TGCGCCAGCAGCCAACAGCGGAGGGGAGGGGAGACCCAGTACTTC
D: TRBD2
J: TRBJ2-5
V: TRBV4-3
size: .

CDR3: CASKRTGWDEKLFF
DNA: TGTGCCAGCAAGAGGACAGGGTGGGACGAAAAACTGTTTTTT
D: TRBD1
J: TRBJ1-4
V: TRBV2
size: .

CDR3: CASSPGDTQTYEQYF
DNA: TGCGCCAGCAGCCCCGGGGACACGCAGACCTACGAGCAGTACTTC
D: .
J: TRBJ2-7
V: TRBV5-1
size: .

CDR3: CASSYRRAFYEQYF
DNA: TGTGCCAGCAGTTACAGGCGGGCTTTCTACGAGCAGTACTTC
D: .
J: TRBJ2-7
V: TRBV6-5
size: .

CDR3: CASSTGQGYGYTF
DNA: TGTGCCAGCAGTACGGGACAGGGGTATGGCTACACCTTC
D: TRBD1
J: TRBJ1-2
V: TRBV12-3/TRBV12-4
size: few

CDR3: CASSSRLAGDNEQFF
DNA: TGTGCCAGCAGCTCACGGCTAGCGGGGGACAATGAGCAGTTCTTC
D: TRBD2
J: TRBJ2-1
V: TRBV7-3
size: .

CDR3: CATLSGGADGYTF
DNA: TGTGCCACCCTTTCCGGGGGGGCTGATGGCTACACCTTC
D: .
J: TRBJ1-2
V: TRBV28
size: .

CDR3: CASSDSDSGTQYF
DNA: TGTGCCAGCAGTGACTCGGATTCGGGGACCCAGTACTTC
D: .
J: TRBJ2-5
V: TRBV6-4
size: .

CDR3: CASSFSGRGTGGELFF
DNA: TGTGCCAGCAGTTTTAGCGGGAGGGGTACCGGCGGGGAGCTGTTTTTT
D: TRBD2
J: TRBJ2-2
V: TRBV27
size: .

CDR3: CAWSRSSTSYEQYF
DNA: TGTGCCTGGAGCCGCTCCTCTACGTCGTACGAGCAGTACTTC
D: .
J: TRBJ2-7
V: TRBV30
size: .

CDR3: CASSDTTGGYEQYF
DNA: TGTGCCAGCAGTGACACCACAGGGGGCTACGAGCAGTACTTC
D: TRBD1
J: TRBJ2-7
V: TRBV6-2/TRBV6-3
size: .

CDR3: CASSLYRGLETQYF
DNA: TGTGCCAGCAGTTTATATCGAGGATTGGAGACCCAGTACTTC
D: .
J: TRBJ2-5
V: TRBV28
size: .

CDR3: CASSLGQSNQPQHF
DNA: TGTGCCAGCTCTCTCGGACAGAGCAATCAGCCCCAGCATTTT
D: .
J: TRBJ1-5
V: TRBV18
size: .

CDR3: CASSSAGTGGNTEAFF
DNA: TGTGCCAGCAGTTCCGCCGGGACAGGGGGGAACACTGAAGCTTTCTTT
D: TRBD1
J: TRBJ1-1
V: TRBV28
size: few

CDR3: CATTIPGNEQYF
DNA: TGTGCCACCACGATTCCGGGAAACGAGCAGTACTTC
D: .
J: TRBJ2-7
V: TRBV2
size: .

CDR3: CASSQVGSGANTGELFF
DNA: TGTGCCAGCAGCCAAGTTGGTAGCGGGGCGAACACCGGGGAGCTGTTTTTT
D: TRBD2
J: TRBJ2-2
V: TRBV3-1/TRBV3-2
size: .

CDR3: CATSRDRASGNEQFF
DNA: TGTGCCACCAGCAGAGATCGAGCTAGCGGCAATGAGCAGTTCTTC
D: TRBD2
J: TRBJ2-1
V: TRBV15
size: .

CDR3: CASSSPGQGTNVQFF
DNA: TGCGCCAGCAGCTCTCCTGGACAGGGGACAAACGTACAGTTCTTC
D: TRBD1
J: TRBJ2-1
V: TRBV5-1
size: once

CDR3: CASSQGFREGTDTQYF
DNA: TGCGCCAGCAGCCAAGGGTTTCGGGAGGGCACAGATACGCAGTATTTT
D: TRBD2
J: TRBJ2-3
V: TRBV4-3
size: .

CDR3: CASSLGQGPWGYTF
DNA: TGCGCCAGCAGCTTGGGACAGGGCCCTTGGGGCTACACCTTC
D: TRBD1
J: TRBJ1-2
V: TRBV5-1
size: .

CDR3: CASGQLAGVQEQFF
DNA: TGTGCCAGTGGGCAACTAGCGGGGGTCCAAGAGCAGTTCTTC
D: TRBD2
J: TRBJ2-1
V: TRBV9
size: .

CDR3: CASSLQENTGELFF
DNA: TGTGCCAGCAGCTTACAGGAGAACACCGGGGAGCTGTTTTTT
D: .
J: TRBJ2-2
V: TRBV7-9
size: .

CDR3: CASSLAGYTGELFF
DNA: TGTGCCAGCAGCTTGGCGGGGTACACCGGGGAGCTGTTTTTT
D: .
J: TRBJ2-2
V: TRBV5-6
size: .

CDR3: CASSASTVRTGGGDTQYF
DNA: TGTGCCAGCTCAGCCTCCACGGTCCGGACAGGGGGCGGGGATACGCAGTATTTT
D: TRBD1
J: TRBJ2-3
V: TRBV18
size: .

CDR3: CASSLEYESQAFEQFF
DNA: TGTGCCAGCAGCTTGGAATATGAGAGTCAGGCTTTCGAGCAGTTCTTC
D: .
J: TRBJ2-1
V: TRBV5-5
size: once

CDR3: CASSVQGVQRNTGELFF
DNA: TGTGCCAGCAGTGTTCAGGGCGTACAGCGAAACACCGGGGAGCTGTTTTTT
D: .
J: TRBJ2-2
V: TRBV2
size: .

CDR3: CASIPRGRGPNSPLHF
DNA: TGTGCCAGCATTCCGAGGGGCAGGGGGCCAAATTCACCCCTCCACTTT
D: TRBD1
J: TRBJ1-6
V: TRBV28
size: .

CDR3: CASSSTGNYGYTF
DNA: TGTGCCAGCAGTTCGACGGGTAACTATGGCTACACCTTC
D: .
J: TRBJ1-2
V: TRBV28
size: .

CDR3: CASSPAGNSYEQYF
DNA: TGTGCCAGCAGTCCAGCGGGGAATTCCTACGAGCAGTACTTC
D: TRBD2
J: TRBJ2-7
V: TRBV28
size: .

CDR3: CASSLLVGREYEQYF
DNA: TGTGCCAGCAGTTTATTGGTGGGGAGGGAGTACGAGCAGTACTTC
D: TRBD2
J: TRBJ2-7
V: TRBV27
size: .

CDR3: CASEMTGGARTSGELFF
DNA: TGTGCCAGTGAGATGACAGGGGGCGCGAGAACATCCGGGGAGCTGTTTTTT
D: TRBD1
J: TRBJ2-2
V: TRBV19
size: .

CDR3: CASSLERGATGELFF
DNA: TGTGCCAGCAGCTTAGAGCGGGGGGCCACCGGGGAGCTGTTTTTT
D: TRBD2
J: TRBJ2-2
V: TRBV11-3
size: .

CDR3: CAISGLTVANTGELFF
DNA: TGTGCCATCAGTGGGTTGACAGTAGCGAACACCGGGGAGCTGTTTTTT
D: .
J: TRBJ2-2
V: TRBV10-3
size: many

CDR3: CASSLVWATGELFF
DNA: TGCGCCAGCAGCTTGGTTTGGGCCACCGGGGAGCTGTTTTTT
D: .
J: TRBJ2-2
V: TRBV5-1
size: .

CDR3: CASSYLRGTVDPEAFF
DNA: TGTGCCAGCAGTTACTTAAGGGGGACAGTGGATCCAGAAGCTTTCTTT
D: TRBD1
J: TRBJ1-1
V: TRBV6-2/TRBV6-3
size: .

CDR3: CASSDSQGETQYF
DNA: TGCGCCAGCAGCGACTCTCAGGGGGAGACCCAGTACTTC
D: .
J: TRBJ2-5
V: TRBV5-1
size: once

CDR3: CASSPRLGGEETQYF
DNA: TGCGCCAGCAGCCCCCGTTTGGGGGGGGAAGAGACCCAGTACTTC
D: TRBD2
J: TRBJ2-5
V: TRBV5-1
size: once

CDR3: CASSEVRGSGNTIYF
DNA: TGTGCCAGCAGTGAAGTGCGGGGTTCTGGAAACACCATATATTTT
D: .
J: TRBJ1-3
V: TRBV6-1
size: once

CDR3: CASSPGGGADTQYF
DNA: TGTGCCAGCAGTCCTGGAGGGGGGGCAGATACGCAGTATTTT
D: .
J: TRBJ2-3
V: TRBV11-3
size: once

CDR3: CAISAPGQGSPLHF
DNA: TGTGCCATCAGTGCGCCGGGACAGGGATCACCCCTCCACTTT
D: TRBD1
J: TRBJ1-6
V: TRBV10-3
size: .

CDR3: CASSSLGTQNTGELFF
DNA: TGCGCCAGCAGCTCCCTTGGGACACAGAACACCGGGGAGCTGTTTTTT
D: .
J: TRBJ2-2
V: TRBV5-1
size: few

CDR3: CASSETGVSKTQYF
DNA: TGTGCCAGCAGCGAGACAGGGGTTTCGAAGACCCAGTACTTC
D: TRBD1
J: TRBJ2-5
V: TRBV3-1/TRBV3-2
size: .

CDR3: CATSPGRQETQYF
DNA: TGTGCCACCAGCCCCGGTCGGCAAGAGACCCAGTACTTC
D: .
J: TRBJ2-5
V: TRBV24-1
size: .

CDR3: CASSLDMGAEYEQYF
DNA: TGTGCCAGCAGCTTAGATATGGGGGCTGAGTACGAGCAGTACTTC
D: .
J: TRBJ2-7
V: TRBV11-3
size: .

CDR3: CAITDRGQETQYF
DNA: TGTGCCATAACGGACAGGGGGCAAGAGACCCAGTACTTC
D: TRBD1
J: TRBJ2-5
V: TRBV19
size: .